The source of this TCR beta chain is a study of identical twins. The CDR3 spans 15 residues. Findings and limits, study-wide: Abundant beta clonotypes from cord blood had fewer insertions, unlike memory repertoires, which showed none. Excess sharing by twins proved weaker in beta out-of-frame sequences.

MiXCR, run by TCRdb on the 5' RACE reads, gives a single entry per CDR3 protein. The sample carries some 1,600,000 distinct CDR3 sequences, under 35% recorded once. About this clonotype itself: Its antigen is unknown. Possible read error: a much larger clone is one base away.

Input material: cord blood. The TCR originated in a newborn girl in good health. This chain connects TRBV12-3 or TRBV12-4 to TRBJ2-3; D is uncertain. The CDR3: CAGSFRRFARDTQYF. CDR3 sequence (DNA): TGTGCCGGCAGTTTTCGGCGGTTCGCAAGGGATACGCAGTATTTT.